What follows describes a single T cell receptor beta chain. What it binds is unknown. The data originate from a study of T cell responses to AZD1222 COVID-19 vaccine. Method: immunoSEQ multiplex PCR; TCRdb's copy keeps in-frame clones and lacks some. The sample lists 150,000 to 200,000 clones; around 92% were seen once. Regarding the study as a whole: There were repertoire samples only from the period after the peak T cell response.

The CDR3 extends over 18 amino acids. V was clipped by 2 bases and J by 4 bases, with 23 bases between them. Germline assignment: CDR1 KGHSH and CDR2 LQKENI. Sequenced here: peripheral blood, sampled on day 0 of AZD1222 vaccination. This receptor was taken from an adult in good health. The chain uses TRBV18 and TRBJ1-1; tentative D call: TRBD1 (6 bases). In nucleotides, the CDR3 is TGTGCCAGCTCACCATCGGCCGGGGGCGGTGGTGGGGCCACTGAAGCTTTCTTT. It translates to CASSPSAGGGGGATEAFF.